Detailed here is one TCR beta chain. V lost 9 bases to trimming and J lost 3 bases; unmatched junction nucleotides: 12. The germline CDR1 and CDR2 sequences are SGHRS and YFSETQ. There are 15 residues in the CDR3. This sample was included in a study of PD-L1 blockade in urothelial cancer. Time point given: peripheral blood 6 weeks after treatment start. Sequenced by immunoSEQ multiplex PCR; TCRdb stores in-frame clones only, minus some. The sample has just over 35,000 clones; 75% to 90% are singletons. Sequenced material: PBMCs, taken around atezolizumab (anti-PD-L1) treatment. The TCR comes from a man aged 40-50 years with urothelial cancer. This chain links TRBV5-1 with TRBJ2-3; 8 bases line up with TRBD1. For the CDR3, the DNA is TGCGCCACCCCGACAGGGGAATGTAGAACAGATACGCAGTATTTT. Translation gives CATPTGECRTDTQYF.